The 8 T cell receptor beta chains below were found in one sample sequenced in a study of shared clonotypes between healthy human individuals. Libraries were prepared by immunoSEQ multiplex PCR; TCRdb keeps only in-frame clonotypes and omits some of them. The sample shows about half a million clones, more than 75% of them seen only once. The sequenced sample consisted of PBMCs. These receptors originate from a woman aged 35 to 49 in good health. Some clones in this sample may be carry-over from other donors' samples.

This clone was picked up many times. This sequence joins TRBV27 and TRBJ1-5; TRBD1 is a possible D gene (5 bases). Germline CDR1 MNHEY, CDR2 SMNVEV (reference sequence). The ends were cut back, 5 bases at V and 3 bases at J, with 11 bases in the middle. This CDR3 spans 14 amino acids. The CDR3 nucleotides are TGTGCCAGCAGTCCGCCGGGACCCAATCAGCCCCAGCATTTT. It is translated as CASSPPGPNQPQHF.

The gene calls are TRBV18 and TRBJ2-5; no reliable D call. Germline V gene sequence: CDR1 KGHSH, CDR2 LQKENI. This CDR3 comprises 15 residues. The germline V and J ends were trimmed by 3 bases and 4 bases, with 15 bases remaining between them. DNA of the CDR3: TGTGCCAGCTCACCTGTGGGATTGGGTAGAGAGACCCAGTACTTC. It encodes CASSPVGLGRETQYF.

The rearrangement uses TRBV19 and TRBJ2-7, with 8 bases matching TRBD1. The CDR3 length is 15 residues. V was pared by 8 bases and J by 2 bases, with 11 bases of the junction left unmatched. Germline V gene lookup returns CDR1 LNHDA and CDR2 SQIVND (reference sequence). The DNA of the CDR3 is TGTGCCAGTCAACAGGGGGGTCAACAAGCCTACGAGCAGTACTTC. Protein sequence: CASQQGGQQAYEQYF.

The V gene is TRBV28, the J gene TRBJ1-1, with a tentative D call TRBD1 (6 bases). This CDR3 has 14 residues. Germline values: CDR1 MDHEN, CDR2 SYDVKM. V lost 6 bases and J lost 4, with 15 bases in between. The chain's CDR3 is CASRGAGEVTEAFF. CDR3 bases: TGTGCCAGCAGGGGCGCAGGGGAGGTCACTGAAGCTTTCTTT.

V gene TRBV5-1 combines with J gene TRBJ2-7, with 8 bases aligning to TRBD1. Germline V gene lookup returns CDR1 SGHRS and CDR2 YFSETQ. CDR3 size: 15 residues. Germline trimming cut 4 bases from V and 3 bases from J; bases unmatched to any gene: 9. The CDR3 DNA follows: TGCGCCAGCAGCCCCGACAGGGGAGGAAACTACGAGCAGTACTTC. As protein: CASSPDRGGNYEQYF. Full variable domain (missing parts from reference TRBV5-1 and TRBJ2-7): KAGVTQTPRYLIKTRGQQVTLSCSPISGHRSVSWYQQTPGQGLQFLFEYFSETQRNKGNFPGRFSGRQFSNSRSEMNVSTLELGDSALYLCASSPDRGGNYEQYFGPGTRLTVT.

The chain is built from TRBV7-3 and TRBJ1-1, with D tentatively TRBD1 (5 bases). The CDR3 contains 14 residues. The germline V gene has CDR1 SGHTA and CDR2 FQGTGA. Trimming cost V 5 bases and J 4 bases, with 14 bases left between them. CDR3 residues: CASSPSGATTEAFF. The CDR3, as DNA: TGTGCCAGCAGCCCATCCGGGGCCACCACTGAAGCTTTCTTT.

This chain links TRBV29-1 with TRBJ2-1, with D tentatively TRBD1 (6 bases). Germline assignment: CDR1 SQVTM and CDR2 ANQGSEA. V dropped 6 bases and J dropped 0 bases, with 12 bases sitting between them. This CDR3 is built from 14 residues. The CDR3 DNA reads as TGCAGCGTAGATGGACAGAGCTCCTACAATGAGCAGTTCTTC. Its translation: CSVDGQSSYNEQFF.

The CDR3 DNA sequence: TGTGCCAGCAGCTTGGTACCTCGGGAGCAGTACTTC. It codes for CASSLVPREQYF. V usage is TRBV5-8 and J usage is TRBJ2-7; no clear D. This CDR3 contains 12 residues. Trimming pared 0 bases from V and 7 bases from J, leaving 8 bases between. Germline assignment: CDR1 SGHTS and CDR2 YDEGEE.